The sequence of this T cell receptor (beta chain) was determined in a study of blood T cell repertoires in COVID-19. Overall study context: From the United States, Italy and Spain came samples of acute and convalescent COVID-19. The cDNA or gDNA used as material had been derived from T cells, B-cell-depleted T cells, or PBMCs.

Clones were read by immunoSEQ multiplex PCR, and TCRdb kept only the in-frame ones, dropping some. Of over 100,000 clones in the sample, around 89% were seen once. With 4 bases removed from V and 5 bases from J, the gap between germline ends came to 15 bases. Germline CDR1 and CDR2: SGHNT and YYREEE (reference sequence). The CDR3 extends over 14 amino acids. The sequence was obtained from a man aged 55 to 70 with COVID-19, enrolled during active disease. Sample: peripheral blood. This sequence joins TRBV5-4 and TRBJ1-2; maybe TRBD1 (6 bases). CDR3 loop: CASSATGRGYGYTF. The CDR3 DNA is TGTGCCAGCAGCGCCACAGGGCGCGGGTATGGCTACACCTTC.